This T cell receptor beta chain is from a study of CD8+ T cells in alopecia areata. Findings and caveats of the study: Clonality in lesional scalp, especially alopecia totalis/universalis, exceeded that of normal scalp.

Extraction of RNA preceded its reverse transcription into cDNA, which served as the sequencing template. TCRdb's copy holds only in-frame clones and misses some; the assay was immunoSEQ multiplex PCR. Of some 82,000 clones detected, roughly 51% appear once; the ten largest clones hold roughly 6%. Notes on this clone: Antigen specificity is unknown.

Specimens obtained from alopecia areata patients comprised lesional scalp punch biopsies and peripheral blood. The junction had 8 bases not matched to a gene; V was cut back by 2 bases and J by 8 bases. The CDR3 totals 14 residues. Per germline, CDR1 SNHLY and CDR2 FYNNEI. Sample: NKG2D-high CD8+ T cells sorted from blood. V usage is TRBV2 and J usage is TRBJ1-2; 7 bases match TRBD1. This sequence originates from a human donor with alopecia areata. The CDR3 DNA sequence: TGTGCCAGCAGTGAACCACAGGGGAACCGCGGCTACACCTTC. Amino acids: CASSEPQGNRGYTF.